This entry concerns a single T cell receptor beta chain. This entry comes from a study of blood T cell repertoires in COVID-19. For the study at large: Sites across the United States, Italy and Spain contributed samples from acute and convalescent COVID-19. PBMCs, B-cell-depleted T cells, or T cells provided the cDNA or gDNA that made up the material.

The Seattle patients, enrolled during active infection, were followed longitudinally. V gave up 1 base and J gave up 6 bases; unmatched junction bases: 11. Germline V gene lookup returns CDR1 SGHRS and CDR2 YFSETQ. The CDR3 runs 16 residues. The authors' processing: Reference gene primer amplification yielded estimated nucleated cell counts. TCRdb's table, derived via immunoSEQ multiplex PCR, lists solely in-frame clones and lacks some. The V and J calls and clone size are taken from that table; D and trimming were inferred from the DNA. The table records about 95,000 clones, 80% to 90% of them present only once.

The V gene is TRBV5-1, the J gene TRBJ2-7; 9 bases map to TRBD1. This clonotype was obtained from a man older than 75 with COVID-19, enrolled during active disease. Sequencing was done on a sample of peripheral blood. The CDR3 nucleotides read TGCGCCAGCAGCTTGCGGTCCGGACAGGGGATTACCGAGCAGTACTTC. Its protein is CASSLRSGQGITEQYF.